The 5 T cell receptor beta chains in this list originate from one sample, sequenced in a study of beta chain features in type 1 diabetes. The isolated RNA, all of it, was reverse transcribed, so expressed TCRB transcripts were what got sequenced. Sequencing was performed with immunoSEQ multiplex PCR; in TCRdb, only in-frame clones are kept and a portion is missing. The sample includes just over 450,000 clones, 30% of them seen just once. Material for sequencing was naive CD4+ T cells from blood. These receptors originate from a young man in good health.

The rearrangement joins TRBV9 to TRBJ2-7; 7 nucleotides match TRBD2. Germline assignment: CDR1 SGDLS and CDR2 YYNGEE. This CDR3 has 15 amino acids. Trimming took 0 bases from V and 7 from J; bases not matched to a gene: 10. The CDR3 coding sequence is TGTGCCAGCAGCGTAGATCCTAGCGGTCCGTATGAGCAGTACTTC. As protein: CASSVDPSGPYEQYF. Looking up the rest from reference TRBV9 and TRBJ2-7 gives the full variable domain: DSGVTQTPKHLITATGQRVTLRCSPRSGDLSVYWYQQSLDQGLQFLIQYYNGEERAKGNILERFSAQQFPDLHSELNLSSLELGDSALYFCASSVDPSGPYEQYFGPGTRLTVT.

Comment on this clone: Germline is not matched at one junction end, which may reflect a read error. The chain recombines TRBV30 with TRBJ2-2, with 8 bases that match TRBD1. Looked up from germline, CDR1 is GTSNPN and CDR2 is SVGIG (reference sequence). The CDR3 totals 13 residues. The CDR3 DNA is TGTGCCCGGAGGACAGGGAAAACCGGGGAGCTGTTTTTT. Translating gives CARRTGKTGELFF.

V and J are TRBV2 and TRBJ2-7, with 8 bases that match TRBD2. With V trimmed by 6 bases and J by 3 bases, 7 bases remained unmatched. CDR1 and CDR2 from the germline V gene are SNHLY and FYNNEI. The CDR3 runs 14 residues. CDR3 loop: CASRYRAGGYEQYF. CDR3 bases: TGTGCCAGCAGGTACAGGGCGGGGGGCTACGAGCAGTACTTC.

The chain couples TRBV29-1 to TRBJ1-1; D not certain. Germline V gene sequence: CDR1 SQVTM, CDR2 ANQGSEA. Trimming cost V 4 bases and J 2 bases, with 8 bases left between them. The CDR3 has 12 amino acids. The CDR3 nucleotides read TGCAGCGTTGCGGGGTCAAACACTGAAGCTTTCTTT. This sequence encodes CSVAGSNTEAFF. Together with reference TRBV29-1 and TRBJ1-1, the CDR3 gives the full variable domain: SAVISQKPSRDICQRGTSLTIQCQVDSQVTMMFWYRQQPGQSLTLIATANQGSEATYESGFVIDKFPISRPNLTFSTLTVSNMSPEDSSIYLCSVAGSNTEAFFGQGTRLTVV.

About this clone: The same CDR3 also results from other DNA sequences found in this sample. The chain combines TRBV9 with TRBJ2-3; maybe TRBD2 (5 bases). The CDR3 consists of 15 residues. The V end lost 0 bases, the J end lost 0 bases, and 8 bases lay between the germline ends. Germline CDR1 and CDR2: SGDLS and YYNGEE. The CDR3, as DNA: TGTGCCAGCAGCGTAGTCGGCGGGAGCACAGATACGCAGTATTTT. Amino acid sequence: CASSVVGGSTDTQYF.